This TCR beta chain appears in the sequencing data of a study of T cell responses to AZD1222 COVID-19 vaccine. The overall study: Pooling covered second doses at about 4 or about 12 weeks. Study observations and caveats: Spike-specific TCRs gained breadth and depth after people received two AZD1222 doses. Most donors were white British, females outnumbered males, and clonal diversity was possibly underestimated. There were vaccine-associated CD4 TCRs across spike, dominant at 160-218 and 743-854.

TCRdb's copy holds only in-frame clones and misses some; the assay was immunoSEQ multiplex PCR. The sample carries 75,000 to 100,000 clones, 85% recorded once. V was clipped by 7 bases and J by 2 bases, with 16 bases between them. Germline-derived CDR1 and CDR2 are LNHDA and SQIVND (reference sequence). The CDR3 consists of 15 residues. A word on this clone: As yet, its antigen is unknown.

This chain connects TRBV19 to TRBJ2-3, with a tentative D call TRBD2 (5 bases). This sample comprised peripheral blood, obtained on day 0 of AZD1222 vaccination. The receptor's source is an adult in good health. The CDR3, as DNA: TGTGCCAGTAATAGCGTGGGAGCAACCACAGATACGCAGTATTTT. It translates to CASNSVGATTDTQYF.